The clone carrying this T cell receptor (beta chain) has only one observation. The data originate from a study of blood T cell repertoires in COVID-19. Overall study: The United States, Italy and Spain provided the acute and convalescent COVID-19 samples.

Germline CDR1 and CDR2: SGHKS and YYEKEE (reference sequence). The CDR3 spans 13 residues. Trimming removed 0 bases from V and 1 base from J, with 4 bases in between. Authors' analysis steps: It was from reference gene primer amplification that nucleated cell counts were estimated. Method: immunoSEQ multiplex PCR; TCRdb's copy keeps in-frame clones and lacks some. D and trimming were read from the DNA, whereas the V and J calls and clone size are those reported in that table. The data show over 250,000 clones, approximately 92% seen once. The specimen sequenced was PBMCs or T cells enriched from blood (not recorded which). The V and J genes are TRBV5-5 and TRBJ1-1; unclear D gene. The source of this sequence is a young woman who had recovered from COVID-19. The DNA for the CDR3 is TGTGCCAGCAGCTTGGGAGGGAACACTGAAGCTTTCTTT. Residues: CASSLGGNTEAFF.